These T cell receptor beta chains were read from a single sample in a study of Ad26.COV2.S vaccination and SARS-CoV-2 variants. The table came from immunoSEQ multiplex PCR; TCRdb's copy has only in-frame clones and leaves some out. Here the sample spans hundreds of thousands of clones, 75% to 95% being singletons. The source was peripheral blood, collected in a trial of Ad26.COV2.S vaccine versus placebo. These receptors all stem from a person aged 18-65 years who received the Ad26.COV2.S COVID-19 vaccine or a placebo. Each CDR3 is given with its conserved first and last residue. The D gene is left open where the match is weak. The size entry is marked missing in some rows and otherwise reads once, few, many or a size class.

v_call	d_call	clone_size	j_call	cdr3_length	cdr3_aa	cdr3_nt
TRBV7-6	-	-	TRBJ1-1	14	CASSLGRSNTEAFF	TGTGCCAGCAGCTTGGGGAGGTCCAACACTGAAGCTTTCTTT
TRBV9	TRBD1	-	TRBJ2-7	16	CASSVALGQGAGEQYF	TGTGCCAGCAGCGTAGCCCTGGGACAGGGGGCGGGGGAGCAGTACTTC
TRBV5-1	-	-	TRBJ1-1	13	CASSLGRAAEAFF	TGCGCCAGCAGCTTGGGCAGGGCGGCTGAAGCTTTCTTT
TRBV5-8	TRBD1	-	TRBJ2-6	17	CASSLTGAVSGANVLTF	TGTGCCAGCAGCTTGACAGGGGCCGTCTCTGGGGCCAACGTCCTGACTTTC
TRBV9	TRBD2	-	TRBJ2-5	17	CASSVGVGGRDQETQYF	TGTGCCAGCAGCGTAGGGGTAGGCGGGAGGGATCAAGAGACCCAGTACTTC
TRBV6-5	-	-	TRBJ1-2	14	CASSYSRREFGYTF	TGTGCCAGCAGTTACTCACGCAGGGAGTTTGGCTACACCTTC
TRBV7-2	TRBD1	-	TRBJ2-7	12	CASGTGLYEQYF	TGTGCCAGCGGGACAGGGCTGTACGAGCAGTACTTC
TRBV11-2	TRBD2	few	TRBJ2-7	15	CASSREAGAGYEQYF	TGTGCCAGCAGCCGGGAAGCGGGAGCTGGGTACGAGCAGTACTTC
TRBV4-3	TRBD2	-	TRBJ2-7	16	CASSQAFLAGDPEQYF	TGCGCCAGCAGCCAAGCCTTTCTAGCGGGAGATCCCGAGCAGTACTTC
TRBV9	-	-	TRBJ1-3	17	CASSVGVIPSAGNTIYF	TGTGCCAGCAGCGTAGGAGTCATCCCCAGCGCTGGAAACACCATATATTTT
TRBV19	TRBD2	-	TRBJ2-3	17	CASTTSGFLGRTDTQYF	TGTGCCAGTACCACATCTGGGTTTCTCGGGAGGACAGATACGCAGTATTTT
TRBV6-4	-	-	TRBJ2-5	13	CASSELVGKTQYF	TGTGCCAGCAGTGAATTGGTGGGAAAGACCCAGTACTTC
TRBV19	TRBD2	-	TRBJ2-7	13	CASSIGGGYEQYF	TGTGCCAGTAGTATTGGGGGGGGATACGAGCAGTACTTC
TRBV6-5	-	-	TRBJ1-1	14	CASSSGAGSTEAFF	TGTGCCAGCAGTTCAGGGGCGGGTAGCACTGAAGCTTTCTTT
TRBV7-3	TRBD1	-	TRBJ1-1	13	CASSLRQGGEAFF	TGTGCCAGCAGCTTACGGCAGGGGGGTGAAGCTTTCTTT
TRBV14	-	-	TRBJ1-6	14	CASSQVWRDSPLHF	TGTGCCAGCAGCCAAGTTTGGAGGGACTCACCCCTCCACTTT
TRBV11-2	-	-	TRBJ2-3	13	CASSWKLWDTQYF	TGTGCCAGCAGTTGGAAGCTATGGGATACGCAGTATTTT
TRBV30	-	-	TRBJ2-7	15	CAWSVLVGMGYEQYF	TGTGCCTGGAGTGTACTTGTAGGAATGGGGTACGAGCAGTACTTC
TRBV6-5	-	-	TRBJ2-7	16	CASSYGTLAPSYEQYF	TGTGCCAGCAGTTACGGGACCTTAGCGCCCTCCTACGAGCAGTACTTC
TRBV30	-	-	TRBJ1-1	11	CAWSDTGEAFF	TGTGCCTGGAGTGATACAGGGGAAGCTTTCTTT
TRBV30	TRBD1	-	TRBJ1-6	13	CACGTGFGSPLHF	TGTGCCTGCGGGACAGGGTTTGGTTCACCCCTCCACTTT
TRBV7-9	-	-	TRBJ1-2	14	CASSLGIYPDGYTF	TGTGCCAGCAGCTTAGGTATCTACCCGGATGGCTACACCTTC
TRBV5-5	-	-	TRBJ1-6	15	CASSLEWWVLSPLHF	TGTGCCAGCAGCTTGGAGTGGTGGGTCCTTTCACCCCTCCACTTT
TRBV7-9	-	-	TRBJ2-3	16	CASNWGGGLSTDTQYF	TGTGCCAGCAACTGGGGTGGCGGACTTAGCACAGATACGCAGTATTTT
TRBV3-1/TRBV3-2	-	-	TRBJ1-6	15	CASSPPHGYGSPLHF	TGTGCCAGCAGCCCGCCCCATGGCTACGGTTCACCCCTCCACTTT
TRBV4-2	TRBD2	once	TRBJ2-1	15	CASSQDALAANEQFF	TGTGCCAGCAGCCAAGATGCACTAGCGGCCAATGAGCAGTTCTTC
TRBV11-2	TRBD1	-	TRBJ2-7	15	CASSLVGQGTNEQYF	TGTGCCAGCAGCTTAGTGGGACAGGGTACCAACGAGCAGTACTTC
TRBV19	-	-	TRBJ2-1	18	CASSRDRTSLKMYNEQFF	TGTGCCAGTAGTAGAGACAGGACCTCTCTAAAAATGTACAATGAGCAGTTCTTC
TRBV5-6	-	-	TRBJ2-7	14	CASSLGQPVYEQYF	TGTGCCAGCAGCTTGGGACAGCCCGTGTACGAGCAGTACTTC
TRBV4-3	-	-	TRBJ2-7	15	CASSQEGLRSYEQYF	TGCGCCAGCAGCCAAGAGGGACTGAGGAGCTACGAGCAGTACTTC
TRBV7-9	TRBD2	-	TRBJ2-7	15	CASIPITSGRNEQYF	TGTGCCAGCATCCCGATAACTAGCGGGAGGAACGAGCAGTACTTC
TRBV28	TRBD2	-	TRBJ2-2	15	CASSLWAGASGELFF	TGTGCCAGCAGTTTATGGGCGGGAGCCTCCGGGGAGCTGTTTTTT
TRBV28	-	-	TRBJ2-7	16	CASAPPHGHRSEEQYF	TGTGCCAGTGCACCTCCCCATGGCCACCGATCGGAAGAGCAGTACTTC
TRBV12-3/TRBV12-4	-	-	TRBJ1-1	11	CASSLRVEAFF	TGTGCCAGCAGTTTACGGGTTGAAGCTTTCTTT
TRBV6-2/TRBV6-3	-	-	TRBJ1-1	11	CASSYSTEAFF	TGTGCCAGCAGTTACTCGACTGAAGCTTTCTTT
TRBV25-1	-	few	TRBJ1-1	13	CASSELWGTEAFF	TGTGCCAGCAGTGAATTATGGGGAACTGAAGCTTTCTTT
TRBV10-3	-	-	TRBJ2-5	15	CAISGTGTREETQYF	TGTGCCATCAGTGGCACCGGGACTCGGGAAGAGACCCAGTACTTC
TRBV7-9	TRBD2	-	TRBJ2-1	17	CASSLSQGTRSYNEQFF	TGTGCCAGCAGCTTAAGTCAAGGGACTAGGAGCTACAATGAGCAGTTCTTC
TRBV7-9	-	once	TRBJ2-1	16	CASSLLIAPSYNEQFF	TGTGCCAGCAGCTTGTTGATAGCCCCTTCCTACAATGAGCAGTTCTTC
TRBV10-3	-	-	TRBJ1-1	14	CAISGRIMGTEAFF	TGTGCCATCAGCGGGAGAATTATGGGCACTGAAGCTTTCTTT
TRBV12-3/TRBV12-4	-	-	TRBJ2-7	13	CASSLVSDSEQYF	TGTGCCAGCAGTTTAGTCTCGGACTCCGAGCAGTACTTC
TRBV10-3	TRBD2	-	TRBJ2-7	16	CAISGRVVAGGYEQYF	TGTGCCATCAGTGGACGGGTGGTAGCGGGCGGCTACGAGCAGTACTTC